The clone carrying this TCR beta chain was observed at least ten times. Molecular barcoding with unique molecular identifiers was used for the TCRbeta library. TCRdb processed the PCR reads anew with MiXCR; each CDR3 protein has one entry. This sample has a few hundred thousand distinct CDR3 sequences, with about 9.6% found just once. Germline V CDR1 and CDR2: DFQATT, SNEGSKA (reference sequence). Trimming took off 1 base at V and 5 bases at J, with 15 bases between the two ends. This CDR3 region has 15 residues. This record belongs to a study of T-cell reconstitution after alpha-beta-depleted transplantation in children.

Source: PBMCs from the stem cell graft donor, taken from the stem cell graft. The TCR comes from a human donor who donated a stem cell graft to a child with SCID. The rearrangement joins TRBV20-1 to TRBJ2-1; a weak D match, TRBD2 (6 bases). The CDR3: CSARVGGWANNEQFF. The CDR3 region has the DNA TGCAGTGCTAGAGTTGGGGGGTGGGCGAACAATGAGCAGTTCTTC.